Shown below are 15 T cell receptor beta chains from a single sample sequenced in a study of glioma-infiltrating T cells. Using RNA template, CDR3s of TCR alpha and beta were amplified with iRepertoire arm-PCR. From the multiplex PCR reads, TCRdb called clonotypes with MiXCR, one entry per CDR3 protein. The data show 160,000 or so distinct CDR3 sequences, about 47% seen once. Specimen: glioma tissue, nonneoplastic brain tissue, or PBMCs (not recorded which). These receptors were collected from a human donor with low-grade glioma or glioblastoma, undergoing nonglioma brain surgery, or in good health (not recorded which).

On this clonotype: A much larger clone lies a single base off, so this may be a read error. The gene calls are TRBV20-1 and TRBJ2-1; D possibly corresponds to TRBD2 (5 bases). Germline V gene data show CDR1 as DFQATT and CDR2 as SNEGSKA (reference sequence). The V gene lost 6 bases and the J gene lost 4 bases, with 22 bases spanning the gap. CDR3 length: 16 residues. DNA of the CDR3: TGCAGTGCCGCACTCCTGAATAGCGCGACGTACAATGAGCAGTTCTTC. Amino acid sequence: CSAALLNSATYNEQFF.

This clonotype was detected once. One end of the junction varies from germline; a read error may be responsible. This CDR3 is CASTQGGRPSGRDF. The CDR3 DNA is TGTGCCAGCACGCAAGGCGGGAGGCCTAGTGGGAGAGACTTC. This chain uses TRBV2 with TRBJ2-7; the match to TRBD2 covers 8 bases. This CDR3 comprises 14 residues. Germline assignment: CDR1 SNHLY and CDR2 FYNNEI.

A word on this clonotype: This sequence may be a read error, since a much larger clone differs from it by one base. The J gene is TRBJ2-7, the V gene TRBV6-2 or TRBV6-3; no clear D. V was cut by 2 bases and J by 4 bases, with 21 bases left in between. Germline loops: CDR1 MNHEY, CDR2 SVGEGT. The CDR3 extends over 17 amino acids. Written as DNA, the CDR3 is TGTGCCAGCAGTTACGTCGTAGGCGATCTCTTACGATACGAGCAGTACTTC. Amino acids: CASSYVVGDLLRYEQYF.

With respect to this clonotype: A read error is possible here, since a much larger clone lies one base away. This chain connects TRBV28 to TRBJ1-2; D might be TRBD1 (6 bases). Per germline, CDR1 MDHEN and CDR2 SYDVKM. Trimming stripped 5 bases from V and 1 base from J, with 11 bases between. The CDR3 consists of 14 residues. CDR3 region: CASSGTPFNYGYTF. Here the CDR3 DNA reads TGTGCCAGCAGTGGGACACCCTTTAACTATGGCTACACCTTC.

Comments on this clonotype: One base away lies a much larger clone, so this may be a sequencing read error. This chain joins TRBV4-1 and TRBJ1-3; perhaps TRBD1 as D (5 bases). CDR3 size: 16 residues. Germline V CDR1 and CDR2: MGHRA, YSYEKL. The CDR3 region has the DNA TGCGCCAGCAGCCAAGATAGGGGAATCTCTGTAAACACCATATATTTT. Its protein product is CASSQDRGISVNTIYF.

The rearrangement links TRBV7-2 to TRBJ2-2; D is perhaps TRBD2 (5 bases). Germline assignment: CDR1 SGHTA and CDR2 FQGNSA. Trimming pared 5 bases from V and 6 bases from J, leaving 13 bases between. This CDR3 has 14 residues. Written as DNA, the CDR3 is TGTGCCAGCAGCGTGTCTATGAGGGCCGGGGAGCTGTTTTTT. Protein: CASSVSMRAGELFF.

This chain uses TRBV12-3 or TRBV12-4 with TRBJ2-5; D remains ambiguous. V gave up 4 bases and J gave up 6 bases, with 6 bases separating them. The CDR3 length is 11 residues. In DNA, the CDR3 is TGTGCCAGCAGTTCTCGCCAGACCCAGTACTTC. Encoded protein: CASSSRQTQYF.

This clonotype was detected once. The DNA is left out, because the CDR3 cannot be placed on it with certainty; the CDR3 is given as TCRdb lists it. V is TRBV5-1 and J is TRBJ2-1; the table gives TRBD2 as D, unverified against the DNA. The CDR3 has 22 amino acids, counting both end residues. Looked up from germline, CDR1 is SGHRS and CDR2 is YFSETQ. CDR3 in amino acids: CASSFYICSVEGRTTRANEQFF.

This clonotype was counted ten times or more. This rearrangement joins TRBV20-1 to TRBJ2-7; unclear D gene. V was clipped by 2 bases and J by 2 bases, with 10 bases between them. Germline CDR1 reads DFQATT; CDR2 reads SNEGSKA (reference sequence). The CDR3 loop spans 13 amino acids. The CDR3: CSARSDGTYEQYF. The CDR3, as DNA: TGCAGTGCTAGATCCGACGGAACCTACGAGCAGTACTTC.

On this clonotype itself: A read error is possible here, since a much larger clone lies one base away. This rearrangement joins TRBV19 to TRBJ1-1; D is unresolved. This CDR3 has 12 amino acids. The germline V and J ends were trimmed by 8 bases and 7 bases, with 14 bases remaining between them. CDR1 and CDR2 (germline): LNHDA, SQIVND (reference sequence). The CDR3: CASDTDFDEAFF. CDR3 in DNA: TGTGCCAGTGACACAGATTTTGATGAAGCTTTCTTT.

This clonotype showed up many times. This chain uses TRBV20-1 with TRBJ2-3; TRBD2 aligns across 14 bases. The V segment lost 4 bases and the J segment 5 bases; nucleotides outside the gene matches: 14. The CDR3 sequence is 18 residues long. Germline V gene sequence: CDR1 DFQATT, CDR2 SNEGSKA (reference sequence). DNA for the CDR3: TGCAGTGCTATTCCGTATGGACTAGCGGGAGGAGGTGGAGATACGCAGTATTTT. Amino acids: CSAIPYGLAGGGGDTQYF.

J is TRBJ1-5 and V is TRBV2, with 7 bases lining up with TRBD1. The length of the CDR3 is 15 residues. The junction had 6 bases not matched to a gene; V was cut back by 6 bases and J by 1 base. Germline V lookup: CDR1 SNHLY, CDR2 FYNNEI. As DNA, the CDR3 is TGTGCCAGCAGCCCCCTCAGGGGGAGCAATCAGCCCCAGCATTTT. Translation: CASSPLRGSNQPQHF.

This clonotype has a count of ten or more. CDR3 sequence: CSADSGTSGDPLGGEQFF. In DNA, the CDR3 is TGCAGTGCTGACTCCGGGACTAGCGGAGACCCGTTAGGGGGTGAGCAGTTCTTC. The genes are TRBV20-1 and TRBJ2-1, with TRBD2 matching 11 bases. Germline lookup yields CDR1 DFQATT and CDR2 SNEGSKA (reference sequence). V lost 5 bases to trimming and J lost 9 bases; unmatched junction nucleotides: 21. This CDR3 has 18 amino acids.

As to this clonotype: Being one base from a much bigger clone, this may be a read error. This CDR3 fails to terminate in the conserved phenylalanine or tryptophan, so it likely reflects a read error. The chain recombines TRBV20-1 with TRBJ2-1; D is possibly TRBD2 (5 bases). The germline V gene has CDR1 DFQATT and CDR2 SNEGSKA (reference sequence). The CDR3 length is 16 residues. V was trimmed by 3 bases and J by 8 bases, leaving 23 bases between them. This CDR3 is CSASYRRNIAGDEQFL. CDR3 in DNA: TGCAGTGCTAGCTATAGACGGAATATAGCCGGGGATGAGCAGTTCCTC.

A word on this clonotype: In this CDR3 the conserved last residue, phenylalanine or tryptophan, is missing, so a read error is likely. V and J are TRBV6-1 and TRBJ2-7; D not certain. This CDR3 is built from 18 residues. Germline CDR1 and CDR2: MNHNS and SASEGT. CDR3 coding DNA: TGTGCCAGCAGCGAAGCCGAAAGTCCTTTCCCGTCAGTCTACGAGCAGTACCTC. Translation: CASSEAESPFPSVYEQYL.